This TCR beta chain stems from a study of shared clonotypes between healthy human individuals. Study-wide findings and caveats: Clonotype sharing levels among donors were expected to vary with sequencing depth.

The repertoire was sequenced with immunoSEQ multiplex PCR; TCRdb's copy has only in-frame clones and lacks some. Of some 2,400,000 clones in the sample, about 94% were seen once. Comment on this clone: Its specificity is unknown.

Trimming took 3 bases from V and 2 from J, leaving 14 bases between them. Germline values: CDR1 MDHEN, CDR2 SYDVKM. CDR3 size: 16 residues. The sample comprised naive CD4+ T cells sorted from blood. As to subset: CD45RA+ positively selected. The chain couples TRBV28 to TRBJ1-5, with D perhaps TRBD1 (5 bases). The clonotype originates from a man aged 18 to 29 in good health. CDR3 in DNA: TGTGCCAGCAGTTTGCAGTCAGGGACCGGCAATCAGCCCCAGCATTTT. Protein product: CASSLQSGTGNQPQHF.